This is a list of T cell receptor beta chains from one sample in a study of T cell repertoires in cytomegalovirus infection. Their antigens are not known. Each CDR3 protein is one row after TCRdb ran MiXCR on the reads. The table shows 7,400 or so distinct CDR3 sequences, with 55% occurring only once. Sequencing used PBMCs, sequenced either directly or after in vitro stimulation (not recorded which). The origin of the receptors is a human donor in good health (CMV status not recorded). Some clones in this sample may be carry-over from other donors' samples. Each CDR3 is given with its conserved first and last residue. D genes are given only for firm matches. Some rows have no size entry. The others give once, few or many, or a class for an expanded clone.

clone_size d_call j_call v_call cdr3_aa
few . TRBJ2-5 TRBV27 CARILGSMPETKYF
once . TRBJ2-1 TRBV7-9 CASSGLGISNYNEQLF
. TRBD2 TRBJ2-7 TRBV11-1 CASSFRGGHYEQYF
. . TRBJ1-1 TRBV12-3/TRBV12-4 CASSLRVSKQYTEAFF
few TRBD1 TRBJ2-7 TRBV7-9 CASSATGQGPYVRYF
many TRBD1 TRBJ1-2 TRBV7-9 CASSLIDRVPNYGYTF
few . TRBJ1-1 TRBV27 CASSLNGMNTEAFF
many TRBD1 TRBJ1-4 TRBV28 CASSPPTGTNEKLFF
. TRBD1 TRBJ1-5 TRBV6-5 CATGRRQGTTPHQHF
hyperexpanded . TRBJ2-3 TRBV27 CASHGDTQYF
. TRBD1 TRBJ1-2 TRBV7-2 CASSVRDRSGYTF
. . TRBJ2-1 TRBV20-1 CSSRRKETYKEQFF
. . TRBJ2-1 TRBV12-5 CASVLVSVRVAVPYNEQFF
many TRBD1 TRBJ1-6 TRBV7-9 CASSSTGVESPLHF
few TRBD1 TRBJ1-1 TRBV10-3 CAISGFGQGDTEAFF
few . TRBJ1-4 TRBV25-1 CASRRGQEKLFF
many . TRBJ2-7 TRBV7-9 CASSLALGEQYF
. . TRBJ1-4 TRBV28 CASSSPLTEKLFF
few . TRBJ2-1 TRBV5-5 CDSTWGNEHVF
. . TRBJ2-2 TRBV7-9 CASRAPGLEGSGELFF
. TRBD1 TRBJ1-2 TRBV7-2 CASSLGDVPTTGLCTFYTF
. . TRBJ1-5 TRBV7-6 CASSPETYRNQPTHF
. . TRBJ1-5 TRBV6-5 CASSSGGSNQPQHF
. TRBD1 TRBJ1-5 TRBV6-1 CATGLRQGTNHPKRF
. TRBD1 TRBJ2-7 TRBV18 CASSPGDRAPEQYF
. . TRBJ2-1 TRBV7-3 CASSPTGSLHNEQFF
. TRBD2 TRBJ2-7 TRBV5-1 CASSLVSLLGLTAYEKSF
. TRBD2 TRBJ2-7 TRBV11-2 CVSSLDRGGGGGSYEQYF
few . TRBJ2-7 TRBV4-1 CASSRGLGAGHYEQYF
. TRBD2 TRBJ2-2 TRBV7-6 CASSLSSGVNTGELFF
once . TRBJ2-7 TRBV7-8 CASSLETRGSSYEQSF
. . TRBJ2-1 TRBV7-9 CASSLIGVSGYKEQFF
. . TRBJ2-1 TRBV7-9 CAWCLRGESSYNEQFF